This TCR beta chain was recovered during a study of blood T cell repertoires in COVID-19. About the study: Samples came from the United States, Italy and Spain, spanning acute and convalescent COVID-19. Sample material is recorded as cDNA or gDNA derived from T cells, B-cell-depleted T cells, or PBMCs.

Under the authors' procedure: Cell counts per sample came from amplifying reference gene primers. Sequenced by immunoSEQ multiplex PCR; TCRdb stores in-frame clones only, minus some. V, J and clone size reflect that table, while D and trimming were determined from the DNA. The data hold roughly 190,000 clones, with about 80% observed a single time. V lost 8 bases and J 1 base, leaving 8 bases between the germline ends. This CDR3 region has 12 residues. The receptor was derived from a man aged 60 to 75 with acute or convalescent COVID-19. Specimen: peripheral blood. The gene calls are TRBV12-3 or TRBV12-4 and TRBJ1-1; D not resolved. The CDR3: CASARGNTEAFF. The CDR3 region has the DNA TGTGCCAGCGCTCGGGGGAACACTGAAGCTTTCTTT.